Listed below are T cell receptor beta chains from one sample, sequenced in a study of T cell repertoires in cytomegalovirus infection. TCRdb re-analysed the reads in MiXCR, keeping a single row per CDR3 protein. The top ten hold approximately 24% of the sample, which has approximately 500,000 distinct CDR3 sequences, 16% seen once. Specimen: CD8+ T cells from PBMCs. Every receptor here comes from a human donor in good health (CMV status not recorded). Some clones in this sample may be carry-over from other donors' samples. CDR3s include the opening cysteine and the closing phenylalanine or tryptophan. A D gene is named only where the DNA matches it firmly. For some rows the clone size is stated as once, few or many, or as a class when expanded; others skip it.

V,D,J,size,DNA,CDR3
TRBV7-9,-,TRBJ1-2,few,TGTGCCGTCCCACAGGGAGGTGGCTACACCTTC,CAVPQGGGYTF
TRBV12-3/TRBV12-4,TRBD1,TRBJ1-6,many,TGTGCCAGCAGACACGGACAGGAAAGCTCCTATAATTCACCCCTCCACTTT,CASRHGQESSYNSPLHF
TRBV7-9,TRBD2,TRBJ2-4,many,TGTGCCAGCAGCTTAACGACTAGCGGGGCTCGAGACATTCAGTACTTC,CASSLTTSGARDIQYF
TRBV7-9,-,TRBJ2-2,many,TGTGCCAGCAGCTTAGCTTCCGGGGAGCTGTTTTTT,CASSLASGELFF
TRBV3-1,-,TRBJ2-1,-,TGTGCCAGCAGGCTACGGGGGGCCCTCTACAATGAGCAGTTCTTC,CASRLRGALYNEQFF
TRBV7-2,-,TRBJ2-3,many,TGTGCCAGCAGCCTTATATTGCGGACCACAGATACGCAGTATTTT,CASSLILRTTDTQYF
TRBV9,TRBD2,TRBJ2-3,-,TGTGCCAGCAGCGTCAGTCCGAACCCGGGACTAGTTCGAGCAGATACGCAGTATTTT,CASSVSPNPGLVRADTQYF
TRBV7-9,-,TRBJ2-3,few,TGTGCCAGCAGCTTCCCGGGGGCTATAGATACGCAGTATTTT,CASSFPGAIDTQYF
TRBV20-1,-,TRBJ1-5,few,TGCAGTGCTAGTGCGGGGGCTGGGGATCAGCCCCAGCATTTT,CSASAGAGDQPQHF
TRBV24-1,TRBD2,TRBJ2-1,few,TGTGCCACCAGTGATTCCCCGACTAGCGGGGGAGCGGAGCAGTTCTTC,CATSDSPTSGGAEQFF
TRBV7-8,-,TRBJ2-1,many,TGTGCCAGCAGCGCAACGGGTAGACCTGTTACGAATGAGCAGTTCTTC,CASSATGRPVTNEQFF
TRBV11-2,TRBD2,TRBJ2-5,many,TGTGCCAGCAGCTCCTGGGAGGGAGGAATCCTAGAGACCCAGTACTTC,CASSSWEGGILETQYF
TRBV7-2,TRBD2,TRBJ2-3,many,TGTGCCAGCAGCTCCGGGAGGTCCCGGCGAGATACGCAGTATTTT,CASSSGRSRRDTQYF
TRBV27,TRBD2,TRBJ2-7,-,TGTGCCAGCAGTTCCACCCGGACTAGCGCCGAGCAGTACTTC,CASSSTRTSAEQYF
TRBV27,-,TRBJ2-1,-,TGTGCCAGCAGTTCGAATGTCGACAGGCACAATGAGCAGTTCTTC,CASSSNVDRHNEQFF
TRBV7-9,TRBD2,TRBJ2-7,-,TGTGCCAGCAGCTTAGTCAGCGGGAAAGGAGAGCAGTACTTC,CASSLVSGKGEQYF
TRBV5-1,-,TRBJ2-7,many,TGCGCCAGCAAGCTAAGTGACAGATACTCCTACGAGCAGTACTTC,CASKLSDRYSYEQYF
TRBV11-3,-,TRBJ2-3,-,TGTGCCAGCAGCCCCCCGACCAGGACAGATACGCAGTATTTT,CASSPPTRTDTQYF
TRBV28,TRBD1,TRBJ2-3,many,TGTGCCAGCAGACGGACAGGGGGCTCTCGCACAGATACGCAGTATTTT,CASRRTGGSRTDTQYF
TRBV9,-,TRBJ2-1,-,TGTGCCAGCACCACAGGTGACTCCTACAATGAGCAGTTCTTC,CASTTGDSYNEQFF